This T cell receptor (beta chain) was profiled in a study of blood T cell repertoires in COVID-19. This clone was detected only a few times. Trimming left V 9 bases short and J 0 bases short, with 14 bases between. The CDR3 has 14 amino acids. Germline V gene data show CDR1 as LNHDA and CDR2 as SQIVND (reference sequence). This table comes from immunoSEQ multiplex PCR, and its TCRdb copy is limited to in-frame clones, with some not included. The sample consists of about 110,000 clones, about 85% of them appearing once. The receptor was derived from a man aged 50 or older with acute or convalescent COVID-19. The chain combines TRBV19 with TRBJ1-2, with D maybe TRBD1 (5 bases). Specimen: peripheral blood. Here the CDR3 DNA reads TGTGCCAGCGCGGGACGTTATACTAACTATGGCTACACCTTC. It translates to CASAGRYTNYGYTF.